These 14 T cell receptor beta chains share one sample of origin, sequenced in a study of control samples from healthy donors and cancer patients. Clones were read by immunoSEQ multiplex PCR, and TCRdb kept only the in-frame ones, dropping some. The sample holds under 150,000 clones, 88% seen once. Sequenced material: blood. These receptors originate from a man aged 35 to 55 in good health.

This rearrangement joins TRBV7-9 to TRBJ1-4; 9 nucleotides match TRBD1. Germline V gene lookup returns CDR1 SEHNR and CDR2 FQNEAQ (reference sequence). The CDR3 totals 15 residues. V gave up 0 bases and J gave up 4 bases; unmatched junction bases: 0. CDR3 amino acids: CASSLAGQGNEKLFF. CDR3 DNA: TGTGCCAGCAGCTTAGCGGGACAGGGTAATGAAAAACTGTTTTTT.

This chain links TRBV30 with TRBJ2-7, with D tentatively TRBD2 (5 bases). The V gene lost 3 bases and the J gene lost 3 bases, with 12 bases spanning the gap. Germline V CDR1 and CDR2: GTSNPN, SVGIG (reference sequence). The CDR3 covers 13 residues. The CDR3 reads CAWSPHGLYEQYF. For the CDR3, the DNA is TGTGCCTGGAGCCCGCACGGACTCTACGAGCAGTACTTC.

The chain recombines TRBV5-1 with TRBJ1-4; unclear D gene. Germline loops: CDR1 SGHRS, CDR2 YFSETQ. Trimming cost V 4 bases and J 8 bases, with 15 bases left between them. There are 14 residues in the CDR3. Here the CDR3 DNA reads TGCGCCAGCAGCCAAGGCGGGGAACGGGAAAAACTGTTTTTT. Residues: CASSQGGEREKLFF.

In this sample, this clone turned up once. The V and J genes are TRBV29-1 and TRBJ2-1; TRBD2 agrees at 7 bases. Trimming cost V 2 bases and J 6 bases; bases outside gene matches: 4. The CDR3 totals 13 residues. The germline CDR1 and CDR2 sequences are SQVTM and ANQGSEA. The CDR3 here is CSVERASGNEQFF. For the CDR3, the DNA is TGCAGCGTTGAAAGGGCTAGCGGCAATGAGCAGTTCTTC.

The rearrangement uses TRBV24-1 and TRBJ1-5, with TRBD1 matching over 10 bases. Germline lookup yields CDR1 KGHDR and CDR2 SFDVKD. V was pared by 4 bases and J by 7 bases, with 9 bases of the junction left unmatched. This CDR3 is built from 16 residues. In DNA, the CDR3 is TGTGCCACCAGTGAACCTGGGACAGGGGAGGCCCAGCCCCAGCATTTT. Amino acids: CATSEPGTGEAQPQHF.

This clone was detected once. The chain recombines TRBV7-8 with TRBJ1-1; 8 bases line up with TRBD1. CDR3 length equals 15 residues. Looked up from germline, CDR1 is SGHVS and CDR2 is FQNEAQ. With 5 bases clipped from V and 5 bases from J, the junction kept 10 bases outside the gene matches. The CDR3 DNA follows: TGTGCCAGCAGCGCACGGACAGGGCGAGGGACTGAAGCTTTCTTT. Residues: CASSARTGRGTEAFF.

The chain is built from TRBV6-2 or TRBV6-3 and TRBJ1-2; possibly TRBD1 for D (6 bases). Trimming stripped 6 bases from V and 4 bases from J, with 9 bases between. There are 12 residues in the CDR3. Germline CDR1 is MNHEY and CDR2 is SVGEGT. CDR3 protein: CASSGGIYGYTF. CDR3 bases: TGTGCCAGCAGCGGGGGCATCTATGGCTACACCTTC.

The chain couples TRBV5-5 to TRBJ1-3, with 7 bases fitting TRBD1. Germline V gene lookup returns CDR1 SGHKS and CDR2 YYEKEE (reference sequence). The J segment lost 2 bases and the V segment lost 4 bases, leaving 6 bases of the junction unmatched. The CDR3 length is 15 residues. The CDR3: CASSPTGRAGNTIYF. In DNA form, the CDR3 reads TGTGCCAGCAGCCCGACAGGGAGGGCTGGAAACACCATATATTTT.

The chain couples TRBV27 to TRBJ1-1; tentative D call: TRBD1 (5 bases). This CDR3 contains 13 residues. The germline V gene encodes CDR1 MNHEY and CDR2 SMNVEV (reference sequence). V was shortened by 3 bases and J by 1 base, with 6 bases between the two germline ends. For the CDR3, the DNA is TGTGCCAGCAGTTTCAGGGAGAACACTGAAGCTTTCTTT. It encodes CASSFRENTEAFF.

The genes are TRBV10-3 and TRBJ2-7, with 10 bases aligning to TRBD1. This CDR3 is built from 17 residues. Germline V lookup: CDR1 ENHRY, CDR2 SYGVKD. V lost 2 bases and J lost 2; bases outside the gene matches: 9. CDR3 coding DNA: TGTGCCATCAGTGAGCCGGACGGGACAGGGGTTCCCTACGAGCAGTACTTC. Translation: CAISEPDGTGVPYEQYF.

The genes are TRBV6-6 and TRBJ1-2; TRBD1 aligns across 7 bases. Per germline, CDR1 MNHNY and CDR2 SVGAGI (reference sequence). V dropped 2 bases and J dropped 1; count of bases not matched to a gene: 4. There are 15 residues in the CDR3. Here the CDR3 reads CASSYRGQDNYGYTF. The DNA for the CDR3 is TGTGCCAGCAGTTACAGGGGGCAGGATAACTATGGCTACACCTTC.

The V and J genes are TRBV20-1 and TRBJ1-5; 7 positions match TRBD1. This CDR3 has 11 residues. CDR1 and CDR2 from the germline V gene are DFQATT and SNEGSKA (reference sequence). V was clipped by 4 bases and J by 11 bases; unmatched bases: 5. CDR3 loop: CSATDREAQHF. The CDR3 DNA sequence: TGCAGTGCTACCGACAGGGAGGCCCAGCATTTT.

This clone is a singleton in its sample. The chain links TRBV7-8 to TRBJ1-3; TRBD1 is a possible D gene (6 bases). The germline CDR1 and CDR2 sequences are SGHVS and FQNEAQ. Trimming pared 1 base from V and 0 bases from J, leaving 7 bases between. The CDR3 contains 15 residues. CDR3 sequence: CASSLGGGSGNTIYF. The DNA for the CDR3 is TGTGCCAGCAGCTTAGGAGGGGGCTCTGGAAACACCATATATTTT.

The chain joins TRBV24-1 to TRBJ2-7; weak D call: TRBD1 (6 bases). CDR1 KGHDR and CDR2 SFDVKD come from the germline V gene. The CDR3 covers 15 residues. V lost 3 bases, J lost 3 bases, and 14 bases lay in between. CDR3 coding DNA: TGTGCCACCAGTGATCGCAGGGGAAGCTTCTACGAGCAGTACTTC. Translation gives CATSDRRGSFYEQYF.